One sample yielded the 28 T cell receptor beta chains listed below, sequenced in a study of T cell responses to AZD1222 COVID-19 vaccine. Data came from immunoSEQ multiplex PCR; TCRdb stores just in-frame clones and leaves some out. This sample yields over 200,000 clones, of which about 95% are seen a single time; 1.7% belongs to the top ten. The material sequenced was peripheral blood, taken 28 days after the second dose of the MenACWY control vaccine. The origin of the receptors is an adult who received the MenACWY meningococcal vaccine as a control.

The chain carries TRBV7-9 and TRBJ1-5, with D perhaps TRBD1 (5 bases). The CDR3 has 13 residues. Trimming took 5 bases from V and 6 from J, leaving 11 bases between them. Germline values: CDR1 SEHNR, CDR2 FQNEAQ (reference sequence). The CDR3 DNA follows: TGTGCCAGCAGCCCAGGGTTCACTCAGCCCCAGCATTTT. It specifies CASSPGFTQPQHF. Filled out from reference TRBV7-9 and TRBJ1-5, the complete variable domain reads DTGVSQNPRHKITKRGQNVTFRCDPISEHNRLYWYRQTLGQGPEFLTYFQNEAQLEKSRLLSDRFSAERPKGSFSTLEIQRTEQGDSAMYLCASSPGFTQPQHFGDGTRLSIL.

The V and J genes are TRBV3-1 (or the pseudogene TRBV3-2) and TRBJ2-1; D gene ambiguous. The CDR3 covers 14 residues. V was pared by 0 bases and J by 4 bases, with 7 bases between. Germline V gene lookup returns CDR1 LGHDT and CDR2 YNNKEL (reference sequence). Here the CDR3 reads CASSQDFGYNEQFF. The DNA for the CDR3 is TGTGCCAGCAGCCAAGATTTCGGGTACAATGAGCAGTTCTTC.

This clone was seen a single time. The rearrangement links TRBV5-6 to TRBJ1-4, with D unresolved. Germline values: CDR1 SGHDT, CDR2 YYEEEE. The CDR3 loop spans 16 amino acids. Trimming removed 1 base from V and 0 bases from J, with 10 bases in between. CDR3 loop: CASSLMPTTTNEKLFF. In DNA, the CDR3 is TGTGCCAGCAGCTTGATGCCCACAACAACTAATGAAAAACTGTTTTTT.

This sequence joins TRBV7-9 and TRBJ2-7, with TRBD2 as a possible D gene (5 bases). CDR3 length: 12 amino acids. Germline CDR1 SEHNR, CDR2 FQNEAQ (reference sequence). The ends were cut back, 5 bases at V and 6 bases at J, with 11 bases in the middle. CDR3 residues: CASSPEGPEQYF. The CDR3 coding sequence is TGTGCCAGCAGCCCAGAGGGTCCCGAGCAGTACTTC.

The chain joins TRBV5-1 to TRBJ2-5, with D uncertain. Germline CDR1 is SGHRS and CDR2 is YFSETQ. V was trimmed by 3 bases and J by 3 bases, leaving 3 bases between them. CDR3 size: 11 residues. CDR3 loop: CASSSKETQYF. The CDR3 DNA reads as TGCGCCAGCAGCTCCAAAGAGACCCAGTACTTC.

The rearrangement uses TRBV10-3 and TRBJ1-6, with a weak D call TRBD1 (5 bases). The germline CDR1 and CDR2 sequences are ENHRY and SYGVKD. The length of the CDR3 is 13 residues. V lost 7 bases to trimming and J lost 8 bases, with 12 bases between them. Here the CDR3 DNA reads TGTGCCATCACAGGGATGGAGGATTCACCCCTCCACTTT. Protein product: CAITGMEDSPLHF.

The chain couples TRBV2 to TRBJ1-6, with TRBD1 as a possible D gene (6 bases). The CDR3 runs 14 residues. V lost 4 bases and J 8 bases, leaving 12 bases between the germline ends. Germline V gene lookup returns CDR1 SNHLY and CDR2 FYNNEI. The CDR3 sequence is CASSGNREYSPLHF. The CDR3 nucleotides read TGTGCCAGCAGTGGGAACAGGGAATATTCACCCCTCCACTTT.

This sequence joins TRBV10-1 and TRBJ2-7; D is unresolved. V lost 3 bases and J lost 10, with 10 bases in between. Germline loops: CDR1 WNHNN, CDR2 SYGVQD (reference sequence). The length of the CDR3 is 11 residues. CDR3 loop: CASSEIRGQYF. CDR3 in DNA: TGCGCCAGCAGTGAAATTAGAGGACAGTACTTC.

The chain employs TRBV30 and TRBJ2-1, with TRBD1 matching over 8 bases. CDR1 is GTSNPN and CDR2 is SVGIG in the germline V gene (reference sequence). The CDR3 is 11 residues long. The junction had 3 bases not matched to a gene; V was cut back by 7 bases and J by 7 bases. CDR3 residues: CAFQGANEQFF. The DNA for the CDR3 is TGTGCCTTCCAGGGGGCGAATGAGCAGTTCTTC.

This rearrangement joins TRBV2 to TRBJ2-7; perhaps TRBD1 as D (6 bases). V gave up 7 bases and J gave up 2 bases, with 9 bases separating them. The CDR3 loop spans 12 amino acids. Germline-derived CDR1 and CDR2 are SNHLY and FYNNEI. CDR3 in DNA: TGTGCCAGCACGGACAGAGCCTACGAGCAGTACTTC. This translates into CASTDRAYEQYF.

V usage is TRBV7-8 and J usage is TRBJ1-6; maybe TRBD1 (6 bases). Trimming took off 3 bases at V and 11 bases at J, with 8 bases between the two ends. Germline V CDR1 and CDR2: SGHVS, FQNEAQ. The CDR3 covers 12 residues. The CDR3 is CASSFEGAPLHF. The CDR3 nucleotides are TGTGCCAGCAGCTTTGAGGGGGCACCCCTCCACTTT.

The rearrangement joins TRBV28 to TRBJ2-1; possible D gene TRBD2, 6 bases. The CDR3 runs 14 residues. V lost 3 bases, J lost 6 bases, and 12 bases lay in between. Germline CDR1 reads MDHEN; CDR2 reads SYDVKM. CDR3 sequence: CASSFDAGSNEQFF. DNA for the CDR3: TGTGCCAGCAGTTTCGATGCGGGGTCCAATGAGCAGTTCTTC.

The V call is TRBV7-3, the J call TRBJ2-1; D may be TRBD1 (5 bases). This CDR3 has 14 residues. The germline V gene encodes CDR1 SGHTA and CDR2 FQGTGA. V dropped 2 bases and J dropped 8 bases, with 13 bases sitting between them. The CDR3 DNA sequence: TGTGCCAGCAGCTTAGGACAAACACTCGATGAGCAGTTCTTC. Protein product: CASSLGQTLDEQFF.

This chain connects TRBV27 to TRBJ2-2, with 8 bases fitting TRBD2. Germline loops: CDR1 MNHEY, CDR2 SMNVEV (reference sequence). Trimming removed 5 bases from V and 4 bases from J; junction bases left unmatched: 12. The CDR3 spans 17 residues. The CDR3 reads CASSRGVAGRGTGELFF. DNA of the CDR3: TGTGCCAGCAGTCGGGGAGTAGCGGGGAGGGGCACCGGGGAGCTGTTTTTT.

The J gene is TRBJ2-1, the V gene TRBV30, with D perhaps matching TRBD1 or TRBD2 (5 bases each). V was trimmed by 4 bases and J by 8 bases, leaving 12 bases between them. Germline values: CDR1 GTSNPN, CDR2 SVGIG (reference sequence). There are 12 residues in the CDR3. CDR3 bases: TGTGCCTGGACTAGCCGAGGGGATGAGCAGTTCTTC. Translated: CAWTSRGDEQFF.

The V gene is TRBV5-6, the J gene TRBJ2-2; D remains ambiguous. The CDR3 has 14 residues. Between the trimmed V and J ends, which lost 4 bases and 0 bases, there was a span of 7 bases. Germline V lookup: CDR1 SGHDT, CDR2 YYEEEE. CDR3 residues: CASSRSTNTGELFF. The CDR3 DNA is TGTGCCAGCAGCAGGAGCACGAACACCGGGGAGCTGTTTTTT.

The J gene is TRBJ1-1, the V gene TRBV11-2; unclear D gene. The CDR3 runs to 14 residues. V shed 4 bases and J shed 4 bases, with 13 bases lying between them. Germline-derived CDR1 and CDR2 are SGHAT and FQNNGV. The CDR3 DNA follows: TGTGCCAGCAGCTCGAATGAATGGGGCACTGAAGCTTTCTTT. It is translated as CASSSNEWGTEAFF.

This chain uses TRBV6-2 or TRBV6-3 with TRBJ2-6; D call uncertain. This CDR3 has 14 residues. The V gene lost 2 bases and the J gene lost 2 bases, with 4 bases spanning the gap. The germline CDR1 and CDR2 sequences are MNHEY and SVGEGT. The CDR3 nucleotides read TGTGCCAGCAGTTACCTCGCTGGGGCCAACGTCCTGACTTTC. It encodes CASSYLAGANVLTF.

This clone was counted once. The V gene is TRBV6-4, the J gene TRBJ1-2, with D unclear. Germline lookup yields CDR1 MRHNA and CDR2 SNTAGT. The V and J ends lost 6 bases and 2 bases respectively, with 10 bases between them. This CDR3 comprises 13 residues. The CDR3 sequence: CASSAERNYGYTF. DNA for the CDR3: TGTGCCAGCAGCGCTGAAAGAAACTATGGCTACACCTTC.

The rearrangement uses TRBV7-9 and TRBJ1-2; TRBD1 aligns across 7 bases. Germline values: CDR1 SEHNR, CDR2 FQNEAQ (reference sequence). CDR3 length: 13 amino acids. With 4 bases clipped from V and 10 bases from J, the junction kept 9 bases outside the gene matches. CDR3 in DNA: TGTGCCAGCAGCTCCAGGGACAGCCAACACTACACCTTC. This gives the protein CASSSRDSQHYTF. The entire variable domain, with the rest obtained from reference TRBV7-9 and TRBJ1-2, is as follows: DTGVSQNPRHKITKRGQNVTFRCDPISEHNRLYWYRQTLGQGPEFLTYFQNEAQLEKSRLLSDRFSAERPKGSFSTLEIQRTEQGDSAMYLCASSSRDSQHYTFGSGTRLTVV.

The V and J genes are TRBV6-5 and TRBJ1-6, with TRBD1 matching 9 bases. The germline CDR1 and CDR2 sequences are MNHEY and SVGAGI. Trimming took 6 bases from V and 7 from J; bases not matched to a gene: 4. The CDR3 extends over 14 amino acids. This CDR3 is CASSSGQGNSPLHF. CDR3 DNA sequence: TGTGCCAGCAGCTCTGGACAGGGGAATTCACCCCTCCACTTT.

V and J are TRBV28 and TRBJ1-3; D is perhaps TRBD1 (6 bases). Deletions cut 9 bases from V and 3 bases from J, with 18 bases between. CDR3 length: 15 residues. The germline gives CDR1 MDHEN, CDR2 SYDVKM. The CDR3 protein is CASKTWTANGNTIYF. The CDR3 coding sequence is TGTGCCAGTAAGACCTGGACAGCCAATGGAAACACCATATATTTT.

This clone was counted a single time. The gene calls are TRBV13 and TRBJ2-3; 8 nucleotides agree with TRBD2. This CDR3 has 15 residues. V lost 2 bases to trimming and J lost 10 bases; unmatched junction nucleotides: 11. Per germline, CDR1 PRHDT and CDR2 FYEKMQ (reference sequence). This CDR3 is CASSLTGSGDGAQYF. The CDR3, as DNA: TGTGCCAGCAGCTTAACTGGTAGCGGGGACGGTGCGCAGTATTTT.

This clone has just one count. This chain joins TRBV3-1 (or the pseudogene TRBV3-2) and TRBJ2-1; D perhaps matches TRBD2 (6 bases). This CDR3 is 18 amino acids long. Trimming stripped 2 bases from V and 4 bases from J, with 21 bases between. CDR1 and CDR2 from the germline V gene are LGHDT and YNNKEL (reference sequence). This CDR3 is CASSQRGRAGYAYNEQFF. The CDR3 nucleotides are TGTGCCAGCAGCCAAAGGGGTCGGGCGGGGTACGCTTACAATGAGCAGTTCTTC.

CDR3 coding DNA: TGTGCCAGCAGTGCCTCCGCCGGGAGGGCCAATCAGCCCCAGCATTTT. This sequence encodes CASSASAGRANQPQHF. V and J are TRBV6-1 and TRBJ1-5; D remains unclear. The ends were cut back, 4 bases at V and 3 bases at J, with 16 bases in the middle. The CDR3 totals 16 residues. The V gene's germline CDR1 is MNHNS and CDR2 SASEGT.

The rearrangement uses TRBV2 and TRBJ2-7; 7 bases agree with TRBD1. The CDR3 has 12 residues. Germline CDR1 is SNHLY and CDR2 is FYNNEI. V trimming: 7 bases; J trimming: 3 bases; junction bases outside the gene matches: 3. Written as DNA, the CDR3 is TGTGCCAGCACCGACAGGGTCTACGAGCAGTACTTC. It encodes CASTDRVYEQYF. The whole variable domain, filled in from reference TRBV2 and TRBJ2-7, reads EPEVTQTPSHQVTQMGQEVILRCVPISNHLYFYWYRQILGQKVEFLVSFYNNEISEKSEIFDDQFSVERPDGSNFTLKIRSTKLEDSAMYFCASTDRVYEQYFGPGTRLTVT.

The chain uses TRBV29-1 and TRBJ2-1, with 9 positions matching TRBD2. Germline V lookup: CDR1 SQVTM, CDR2 ANQGSEA. This CDR3 has 15 residues. V lost 4 bases to trimming and J lost 2 bases; unmatched junction nucleotides: 6. The CDR3 spells CSVALAGRPYNEQFF. CDR3 nucleotides: TGCAGCGTTGCTCTAGCGGGGAGACCCTACAATGAGCAGTTCTTC.

The chain is built from TRBV5-1 and TRBJ1-6; the match to TRBD1 covers 8 bases. J was trimmed by 8 bases and V by 4 bases; bases with no gene match: 8. The CDR3 runs 15 residues. Germline assignment: CDR1 SGHRS and CDR2 YFSETQ. The CDR3 reads CASSLKSTGDSPLHF. DNA of the CDR3: TGCGCCAGCAGCCTAAAATCGACAGGGGATTCACCCCTCCACTTT.